Reported below is one TCR beta chain. Its antigen is unidentified. The sample belongs to a study of response to subunit inactivated influenza vaccine. General study results and limits: Few new T cells, the authors suggested, are recruited by each seasonal influenza vaccination.

TCRdb re-derived calls from the RT-PCR reads in MiXCR, one entry per CDR3 protein. The sample holds fewer than 750,000 distinct CDR3 sequences, approximately 14% seen once. Germline V lookup: CDR1 SGHTA, CDR2 FQGNSA. The CDR3 is 16 amino acids. Trimming left V 4 bases short and J 0 bases short, with 14 bases between. This chain joins TRBV7-2 and TRBJ2-3; D is unclear. The sequencing used PBMCs from blood, collected 11 to 12 days after vaccination. This receptor was obtained from a man over 45 who received an inactivated influenza vaccine. In DNA, the CDR3 is TGTGCCAGCAGCTCCCCATTTCGTACTAGCACAGATACGCAGTATTTT. This sequence encodes CASSSPFRTSTDTQYF.